The 2 T cell receptor beta chains below all came from one sample that was sequenced in a study of T cell responses to AZD1222 COVID-19 vaccine. Using immunoSEQ multiplex PCR, the repertoire was profiled, and TCRdb retains in-frame clones only, with some absent. The sample has 130,000 or so clones; about 90% are singletons. The sample was peripheral blood, taken on day 0 of AZD1222 vaccination. These receptor sequences come from an adult in good health.

A few counts support this clone. This chain connects TRBV3-1 (or the pseudogene TRBV3-2) to TRBJ2-7; 7 bases are shared with TRBD1. This CDR3 spans 13 amino acids. Germline CDR1 reads LGHDT; CDR2 reads YNNKEL (reference sequence). V lost 3 bases and J lost 6; bases outside the gene matches: 5. CDR3 sequence: CASSQETGSEQYF. CDR3 DNA: TGTGCCAGCAGCCAGGAGACAGGGTCCGAGCAGTACTTC.

Many counts were recorded for this clone. The chain couples TRBV6-5 to TRBJ1-5; D gene uncertain. V gave up 6 bases and J gave up 5 bases, with 11 bases separating them. Germline V gives CDR1 MNHEY, CDR2 SVGAGI. The CDR3 runs 13 residues. Here the CDR3 DNA reads TGTGCCAGCAGACATTCTTTCGATCAGCCCCAGCATTTT. This sequence encodes CASRHSFDQPQHF.